The 18 T cell receptor beta chains in this list originate from one sample, sequenced in a study of CD8 T cells in Susac syndrome. When the RNA was reverse transcribed, random hexamers were used with an input of roughly 0.45 to 1 ug. TCRdb re-derived calls from the immunoSEQ multiplex PCR reads in MiXCR, one entry per CDR3 protein. The sample has 200,000 or so distinct CDR3 sequences; approximately 96% are singletons. Sample: CD4+ T cells from PBMCs. These receptors all come from a human donor with Susac syndrome.

This chain joins TRBV7-9 and TRBJ1-6, with 8 bases identical to TRBD1. The CDR3 loop spans 15 amino acids. Germline CDR1 reads SEHNR; CDR2 reads FQNEAQ (reference sequence). Trimming at V came to 1 base and at J to 10 bases, leaving 6 bases not matched to a gene. The CDR3 nucleotides read TGTGCCAGCAGCTTAGAAACAGGGGGTAACTCACCCCTCCACTTT. It specifies CASSLETGGNSPLHF.

This clonotype was seen a single time. The chain is built from TRBV29-1 and TRBJ1-4; tentatively, D is TRBD1 (6 bases). Germline assignment: CDR1 SQVTM and CDR2 ANQGSEA. V lost 5 bases and J 5 bases, leaving 15 bases between the germline ends. The CDR3 covers 14 residues. The CDR3: CSVKMTGFNEKLFF. The CDR3 DNA sequence: TGCAGCGTTAAGATGACAGGTTTCAATGAAAAACTGTTTTTT.

The genes are TRBV9 and TRBJ2-2; the match to TRBD1 covers 10 bases. The CDR3 is made up of 19 amino acids. Per the germline V gene, CDR1 is SGDLS and CDR2 is YYNGEE. With 0 bases clipped from V and 0 bases from J, the junction kept 8 bases outside the gene matches. In DNA form, the CDR3 reads TGTGCCAGCAGCGTAGTCCCTTTGACAGGGGGCGCGAACACCGGGGAGCTGTTTTTT. Amino acid sequence: CASSVVPLTGGANTGELFF.

The CDR3, as DNA: TGCAGTGCTAGAAATCCTAGACAGTCGCCCTACGAGCAGTACTTC. The encoded protein is CSARNPRQSPYEQYF. The chain has TRBV20-1 and TRBJ2-7, with D tentatively TRBD1 (5 bases). The CDR3 has 15 residues. Trimming took 2 bases from V and 2 from J, leaving 16 bases between them. Per the germline V gene, CDR1 is DFQATT and CDR2 is SNEGSKA (reference sequence).

V is TRBV3-1 and J is TRBJ1-1; 7 bases agree with TRBD1. The germline V gene encodes CDR1 LGHDT and CDR2 YNNKEL (reference sequence). The CDR3 runs to 15 residues. V lost 1 base to trimming and J lost 5 bases; unmatched junction nucleotides: 7. The CDR3 reads CASSQGPTGRTEAFF. DNA of the CDR3: TGTGCCAGCAGCCAAGGCCCGACAGGGCGGACTGAAGCTTTCTTT.

The V and J genes are TRBV11-1 and TRBJ2-3; D is possibly TRBD1 or TRBD2 (6 bases each). Trimming removed 3 bases at V and 2 bases at J, with 15 bases between. This CDR3 comprises 16 residues. Germline V CDR1 and CDR2: SGHAT, FQDESV (reference sequence). CDR3 bases: TGTGCCAGCAGCTTCTCCCCGGGGGCCCCCACAGATACGCAGTATTTT. As protein: CASSFSPGAPTDTQYF.

CDR3 bases: TGCAGCGTTGGGAACACTGAAGCTTTCTTT. Amino acid sequence: CSVGNTEAFF. The chain employs TRBV29-1 and TRBJ1-1; D is unresolved. CDR3 size: 10 residues. Germline CDR1 reads SQVTM; CDR2 reads ANQGSEA. V was clipped by 4 bases and J by 1 base, with 1 base between them.

This clonotype is a singleton in its sample. The chain combines TRBV7-9 with TRBJ1-2; 8 nucleotides match TRBD1. Looked up from germline, CDR1 is SEHNR and CDR2 is FQNEAQ (reference sequence). This CDR3 has 14 residues. With V trimmed by 4 bases and J by 8 bases, 9 bases remained unmatched. This chain's CDR3 is CASSSTGAPGGYTF. DNA of the CDR3: TGTGCCAGCAGCTCGACAGGGGCCCCAGGGGGCTACACCTTC.

The chain employs TRBV12-3 or TRBV12-4 and TRBJ2-2; D is ambiguous. The CDR3 is 16 amino acids. V was clipped by 6 bases and J by 0 bases, with 14 bases between them. The CDR3 DNA sequence: TGTGCCAGCAGGCACGGCGACGAAGCGAACACCGGGGAGCTGTTTTTT. Translating gives CASRHGDEANTGELFF.

The rearrangement joins TRBV5-1 to TRBJ2-7, with a tentative D call TRBD1 (6 bases). The CDR3 runs to 13 residues. Germline V gives CDR1 SGHRS, CDR2 YFSETQ. With 2 bases removed from V and 5 bases from J, the gap between germline ends came to 11 bases. CDR3 amino acids: CASSFRDIDEQYF. The CDR3 region has the DNA TGCGCCAGCAGCTTCCGGGACATCGACGAGCAGTACTTC. The whole variable domain, remainder taken from reference TRBV5-1 and TRBJ2-7, is KAGVTQTPRYLIKTRGQQVTLSCSPISGHRSVSWYQQTPGQGLQFLFEYFSETQRNKGNFPGRFSGRQFSNSRSEMNVSTLELGDSALYLCASSFRDIDEQYFGPGTRLTVT.

This clonotype was seen once. J is TRBJ1-1 and V is TRBV20-1; 7 bases are shared with TRBD1. Germline V gene sequence: CDR1 DFQATT, CDR2 SNEGSKA (reference sequence). With V trimmed by 5 bases and J by 5 bases, 14 bases remained unmatched. The CDR3 totals 15 residues. CDR3 amino acids: CSAPNPQTGYTEAFF. The CDR3 nucleotides are TGCAGTGCTCCAAATCCCCAGACAGGGTATACTGAAGCTTTCTTT.

The chain combines TRBV7-9 with TRBJ2-5; D remains unclear. From germline, CDR1 is SEHNR and CDR2 FQNEAQ (reference sequence). The CDR3 has 13 amino acids. V was pared by 1 base and J by 3 bases, with 6 bases between. Written as DNA, the CDR3 is TGTGCCAGCAGCTTAGTACCCAAAGAGACCCAGTACTTC. This encodes CASSLVPKETQYF.

V gene TRBV14 combines with J gene TRBJ2-7, with 7 bases lining up with TRBD1. From germline, CDR1 is SGHDN and CDR2 FVKESK. The CDR3 extends over 14 amino acids. Trimming cost V 4 bases and J 2 bases; bases outside gene matches: 5. The CDR3 loop is CASSPLTGPYEQYF. CDR3 nucleotide sequence: TGTGCCAGCAGCCCGTTGACAGGGCCCTACGAGCAGTACTTC.

This chain connects TRBV6-5 to TRBJ2-5; maybe TRBD1 (6 bases). From germline, CDR1 is MNHEY and CDR2 SVGAGI. Trimming pared 5 bases from V and 2 bases from J, leaving 15 bases between. This CDR3 region has 15 residues. CDR3 in amino acids: CASSRRDIRQETQYF. The CDR3 DNA sequence: TGTGCCAGCAGTCGCCGGGACATTCGGCAAGAGACCCAGTACTTC.

To note about this clonotype: One end of the junction fails to match germline, which may point to a read error. This chain links TRBV29-1 with TRBJ2-5, with 12 bases identical to TRBD2. Germline values: CDR1 SQVTM, CDR2 ANQGSEA. The CDR3 is 8 amino acids. The CDR3 loop is CSASGGDF. The CDR3 DNA reads TGCAGCGCTAGCGGGGGGGACTTC. The whole variable domain, remainder taken from reference TRBV29-1 and TRBJ2-5, is SAVISQKPSRDICQRGTSLTIQCQVDSQVTMMFWYRQQPGQSLTLIATANQGSEATYESGFVIDKFPISRPNLTFSTLTVSNMSPEDSSIYLCSASGGDFGPGTRLLVL.

This chain links TRBV11-1 with TRBJ2-2, with 7 bases aligning to TRBD1. The CDR3 loop spans 14 amino acids. Trimming at V came to 1 base and at J to 7 bases, leaving 3 bases not matched to a gene. Germline lookup yields CDR1 SGHAT and CDR2 FQDESV (reference sequence). CDR3 loop: CASSLEGALGELFF. The CDR3 bases are TGTGCCAGCAGCTTAGAGGGGGCGCTCGGGGAGCTGTTTTTT.

The chain joins TRBV4-1 to TRBJ1-1; D ambiguous. The CDR3 length is 12 residues. Trimming removed 1 base from V and 9 bases from J, with 9 bases in between. Germline assignment: CDR1 MGHRA and CDR2 YSYEKL. This CDR3 reads CASSQVAEQAFF. CDR3 nucleotide sequence: TGCGCCAGCAGCCAAGTTGCAGAACAAGCTTTCTTT.

V and J are TRBV18 and TRBJ2-3; D uncertain. The CDR3 spans 15 residues. From germline, CDR1 is KGHSH and CDR2 LQKENI. The V end lost 4 bases, the J end lost 1 base, and 12 bases lay between the germline ends. The CDR3 coding sequence is TGTGCCAGCTCACTAGTCCCCGCTGGCACAGATACGCAGTATTTT. Translated, it gives CASSLVPAGTDTQYF.